This TCR beta chain came from a study of post-analysis software for immune sequencing data. Study information: The disease courses spanned relapsing-remitting, secondary progressive and progressive-relapsing forms of multiple sclerosis.

Tagging with unique molecular identifiers was a feature of the TCR beta cDNA libraries. cDNA molecules numbering about 480,000 came from roughly 1.1 to 9.2 million T cells. One entry per CDR3 protein results from TCRdb running MiXCR on the PCR reads. The data show 450,000 or so distinct CDR3 sequences, under 55% seen once. The study's findings and limits: The five TRBV segments detected at higher frequency in patients than in controls included TRBV5-6, TRBV5-1 and TRBV20-1. Normalized Chao1 diversity in multiple sclerosis patients fell significantly below that of controls. With F measure, samples from one preparation batch clustered together strongly.

V was cut by 6 bases and J by 5 bases, with 20 bases left in between. The CDR3 has 15 residues. CDR1 MNHEY and CDR2 SVGAGI come from the germline V gene. Regarding this clonotype: Antigen: not known.

Sequencing was carried out using blood. The receptor was isolated from a girl aged 10 to 17 with multiple sclerosis. The rearrangement links TRBV6-5 to TRBJ2-7, with a weak D call TRBD2 (5 bases). CDR3 sequence reads: CASRPLGLVGNEQYF. The CDR3 DNA reads as TGTGCCAGCAGACCCCTTGGACTGGTCGGAAACGAGCAGTACTTC.